Reported below is one T cell receptor (beta chain). Its antigen remains unidentified. The record has no base qualities; no much larger clone is one base away. Amplification of TCR beta CDR3 regions was carried out from RNA transcripts. A first-round RT-PCR of the TCR CDR3 used the HTBI primer set with the Qiagen OneStep RT-PCR kit. The libraries were constructed in a second round of multiplex PCR and then size-selected and purified. The libraries were sequenced on an Illumina HiSeq2000 using paired-end 100 bp reads. As for how the authors treated the data: SOAPnuke was used to process the raw data, throwing out any read that contained adapters or uncalled bases, had a mean Phred below 15, or lacked an exact constant-primer or identifier match. High-quality paired reads were merged using COPE v1.2.5, and each unique nucleotide sequence was defined as a clonotype. MiTCR v1.1 was used to align clonotypes to the IMGT TRBV, TRBD and TRBJ reference segments. The analysis was restricted to V-J combinations with a frequency above 0.0001, which together covered about 99% of the repertoires. A TCS score was defined as the ratio between F50 (clonal expansion) and ExV (chaos), using BLOSUM62-based TCRdist between CDR3 peptides within each V-J. Welch's t-statistics and random forest reduced 450 to 600 V-J features to about 12, which were used in a naive Bayes classifier (R e1071). In-frame beta chains were kept once TCRdb had trimmed the public reads at Q25 with fastp and called clones with MiXCR. Each CDR3 protein appears once, grouped with its most common genes and DNA. The V and J calls follow TCRdb's processing rather than the paper's. This sample has 300,000 to 400,000 distinct CDR3 sequences in its table, and around a sixth of those were observed once. In total, the top ten clones hold approximately 49% of the sample.

V is pruned by 4 bases and J by 6 bases, leaving 12 bases of the junction without a gene match. Its CDR3 holds 18 amino acids, cysteine through phenylalanine. The retained sequence is limited to the CDR3, 54 bases, with the frame set at the first base. The germline V gene gives CDR1 as MGHRA and CDR2 as YSYEKL. The sample is drawn from a study of T cells in Graves' hyperthyroidism and ophthalmopathy (dated by TCRdb to between 2019 and 2020). Study-level background: Peripheral blood samples were taken at the time of initial diagnosis, prior to any treatment. In addition, the study compared T-cell repertoires in thyroid tissue and in blood from 6 or 7 Graves' hyperthyroidism patients. TCR V-J signatures able to tell the groups apart were searched for in a discovery cohort of 100 patients, of whom more than 40 had Graves' ophthalmopathy and some 60 had stable Graves' hyperthyroidism. The paper reports TCR Vbeta CDR3 sequencing of approximately 130 peripheral blood samples: around 45 ophthalmopathy, under 85 hyperthyroidism and about 17 progressor patients. Prospective prediction of ophthalmopathy was tested in an independent validation cohort of 18 to 20 hyperthyroidism patients and 17 patients who later progressed to ophthalmopathy. The 85 to 100 discovery patients were divided at random into training and test sets in a 7:3 ratio. Following sampling, methimazole starting at 30 mg daily was given to hyperthyroidism patients, and high-dose intravenous methylprednisolone was given to ophthalmopathy patients.

The investigation overall reported the following: Most expanded thyroid clonotypes (frequency above 0.001) were also detected in blood, suggesting blood repertoires may reflect thyroid immune responses. During validation, the model predicted progression to ophthalmopathy a median of around 6 months ahead of onset, with around 71% sensitivity and 72.22% specificity. No statistical method was used to fix the sample size in advance, and group allocation was not hidden from the investigators. In cross-validation, a model built on a 13 V-J signature told ophthalmopathy apart from stable hyperthyroidism with 87.88% sensitivity and about 81% specificity, and in testing the same model reached 80%/75%.

Stable Graves' hyperthyroidism was defined as the absence of progression to ophthalmopathy over 18 months of follow-up. Hyperthyroidism patients were newly diagnosed, had a disease duration of under 2 months, and were aged 18 to 65 years. Any patient with an uncontrolled infection, another autoimmune disease, pregnancy or lactation was excluded. Diagnoses were based on clinical symptoms, serum thyroxine and TRAb, thyroid ultrasound and orbital computed tomography. PBMCs were separated from 10 ml of fresh peripheral blood using Ficoll-Paque density gradient centrifugation. Trizol reagent was used to extract total RNA, and RNA quality was then checked on an Agilent 2100 Bioanalyzer.

The sequenced sample consisted of blood. The chain employs TRBV4-1 and TRBJ1-4; the central 12 bases match TRBD1. The receptor comes from a woman between 50 and 59 years old with Graves' hyperthyroidism. This receptor has the CDR3 CASSRLRGQGARHEKLFF. The DNA reads TGCGCCAGCAGCCGCCTTAGGGGACAGGGGGCGCGTCATGAAAAACTGTTTTTT.